The clone carrying this T cell receptor beta chain was recorded only once. Its antigen is unknown. CD8 cells regarded as naive lacked CD45RO, were positively chosen for CCR7, and omitted terminally differentiated effector memory CD45RA+ cells. Germline V CDR1 and CDR2: SEHNR, FQNEAQ (reference sequence). With 2 bases removed from V and 0 bases from J, the gap between germline ends came to 8 bases. CDR3 size: 15 residues. TCRdb's table, derived via immunoSEQ multiplex PCR, lists solely in-frame clones and lacks some. The sample has over 2,000,000 clones, just under 95% seen once. This specimen belongs to a study of shared clonotypes between healthy human individuals. Study observations and caveats: Naive subsets tended to show greater estimated richness than memory subsets.

This clonotype was obtained from a man younger than 35 in good health. Some clones in this sample may be carry-over from other donors' samples. The chain employs TRBV7-9 and TRBJ2-1; maybe TRBD1 (5 bases). The sequenced sample consisted of naive CD8+ T cells from PBMCs. Here the CDR3 DNA reads TGTGCCAGCAGCTTACCAGGGTTCTCCTACAATGAGCAGTTCTTC. It is translated as CASSLPGFSYNEQFF.